Each of the 16 T cell receptor beta chains below was sequenced from the same sample in a study of T cell responses to AZD1222 COVID-19 vaccine (dated by TCRdb to the early 2020s). Libraries were built with the immunoSEQ multiplex PCR assay. TCRdb took over this immuneACCESS table, retaining in-frame rearrangements with V and J assigned. Such tables are incomplete; in checked studies, under half of the missing clones stem from an unresolved V gene, and the remainder is unexplained. The sample table records around 130,000 clones; 91% of these occur just once. The ten largest account for about 5.3% of the sample. The time point label, as the study defines it: baseline before first vaccination. The sequencing used peripheral blood, collected on day 0 of AZD1222 vaccination. Receptor source: an adult in good health.

The chain is built from TRBV27 and TRBJ2-7; D is ambiguous. Germline lookup yields CDR1 MNHEY and CDR2 SMNVEV (reference sequence). V was shortened by 0 bases and J by 6 bases, with 9 bases between the two germline ends. This CDR3 contains 13 residues. CDR3 amino acids: CASSLSLYGEQYF. In DNA, the CDR3 is TGTGCCAGCAGTTTATCCCTCTATGGCGAGCAGTACTTC.

In this sample, this clone turned up many times. The gene calls are TRBV19 and TRBJ1-2; D perhaps matches TRBD1 (6 bases). This CDR3 region has 15 residues. Germline lookup yields CDR1 LNHDA and CDR2 SQIVND (reference sequence). The V and J ends lost 0 bases and 3 bases respectively, with 11 bases between them. DNA of the CDR3: TGTGCCAGTAGTATAGATGGACAGAAGTACTATGGCTACACCTTC. Translated, it gives CASSIDGQKYYGYTF.

The chain carries TRBV7-8 and TRBJ2-5; 8 bases are a match to TRBD1. The CDR3 runs to 14 residues. The ends lost 5 bases at V and 5 bases at J; junction bases unmatched: 7. Germline V gene sequence: CDR1 SGHVS, CDR2 FQNEAQ. CDR3 residues: CASSPQGAGETQYF. In DNA, the CDR3 is TGTGCCAGCAGCCCTCAGGGGGCGGGGGAGACCCAGTACTTC.

The chain combines TRBV9 with TRBJ2-7; D is unclear. CDR3 length: 14 amino acids. The V end lost 0 bases, the J end lost 1 base, and 8 bases lay between the germline ends. The germline V gene encodes CDR1 SGDLS and CDR2 YYNGEE. The CDR3 coding sequence is TGTGCCAGCAGCGTAGCAGTAGGTTCCTACGAGCAGTACTTC. Translated, it gives CASSVAVGSYEQYF.

V is TRBV10-3 and J is TRBJ2-7; TRBD1 matches at 7 bases. This CDR3 comprises 15 residues. Trimming at V came to 0 bases and at J to 6 bases, leaving 8 bases not matched to a gene. From germline, CDR1 is ENHRY and CDR2 SYGVKD. DNA of the CDR3: TGTGCCATCAGTGAGTCTTGGGACAGTCCCTCCGAGCAGTACTTC. This encodes CAISESWDSPSEQYF.

V and J are TRBV7-3 and TRBJ2-5; TRBD1 matches 7 bases. The CDR3 has 13 amino acids. Germline-derived CDR1 and CDR2 are SGHTA and FQGTGA. Trimming removed 5 bases from V and 3 bases from J; junction bases left unmatched: 3. The CDR3 DNA follows: TGTGCCAGCAGCATAGACAGGGAAGAGACCCAGTACTTC. Translated: CASSIDREETQYF.

The CDR3: CASSSKIQTGVSRTEAFF. Here the CDR3 DNA reads TGCGCCAGCAGCTCAAAAATCCAGACAGGGGTATCGAGGACTGAAGCTTTCTTT. The V call is TRBV5-1, the J call TRBJ1-1, with 8 bases lining up with TRBD1. CDR1 SGHRS and CDR2 YFSETQ come from the germline V gene. V shed 3 bases, J shed 5 bases, and the junction held 18 bases outside the gene matches. This CDR3 comprises 18 residues.

The chain carries TRBV12-3 or TRBV12-4 and TRBJ1-3; no firm D call. The CDR3 runs to 12 residues. V was shortened by 7 bases and J by 3 bases, with 7 bases between the two germline ends. CDR3 in DNA: TGTGCCAGCATGGAATTTGGAAACACCATATATTTT. Its protein is CASMEFGNTIYF.

The rearrangement joins TRBV5-1 to TRBJ2-1, with TRBD2 matching over 8 bases. This CDR3 contains 15 residues. Germline V gene lookup returns CDR1 SGHRS and CDR2 YFSETQ. J was trimmed by 1 base and V by 5 bases; bases with no gene match: 5. DNA of the CDR3: TGCGCCAGCAGGGCTAGCGGGTCATCCTACAATGAGCAGTTCTTC. Its protein product is CASRASGSSYNEQFF.

V and J are TRBV28 and TRBJ2-7; TRBD1 matches 12 bases. After removal of 5 bases from V and 1 base from J, the junction contained 12 bases not matched to a gene. This CDR3 contains 18 residues. CDR1 MDHEN and CDR2 SYDVKM come from the germline V gene. The CDR3 nucleotides read TGTGCCAGCAGTCCCCCCGGGACAGGGGGCCGTCGTTCCTACGAGCAGTACTTC. This codes for CASSPPGTGGRRSYEQYF.

The chain uses TRBV5-6 and TRBJ2-2; no clear D gene. Germline lookup yields CDR1 SGHDT and CDR2 YYEEEE. Deletions cut 3 bases from V and 5 bases from J, with 11 bases between. The CDR3 length is 14 residues. CDR3 nucleotide sequence: TGTGCCAGCAGCTCGGAGCGACTGACCGGGGAGCTGTTTTTT. Translating gives CASSSERLTGELFF.

The gene calls are TRBV12-3 or TRBV12-4 and TRBJ1-5, with D uncertain. Trimming removed 3 bases at V and 7 bases at J, with 7 bases between. This CDR3 is 12 amino acids long. CDR3 loop: CASSFPGQPQHF. The CDR3 DNA is TGTGCCAGCAGTTTTCCAGGACAGCCCCAGCATTTT.

This sequence joins TRBV10-1 and TRBJ1-1, with D possibly TRBD1 on 6 matching bases. Trimming took off 8 bases at V and 3 bases at J, with 13 bases between the two ends. Germline values: CDR1 WNHNN, CDR2 SYGVQD (reference sequence). The CDR3 has 13 residues. CDR3 region: CASRRTAHTEAFF. The CDR3 DNA follows: TGCGCCAGCCGAAGGACAGCCCACACTGAAGCTTTCTTT.

The V call is TRBV5-1, the J call TRBJ1-6, with D uncertain. The V gene's germline CDR1 is SGHRS and CDR2 YFSETQ. The CDR3 loop spans 13 amino acids. V was trimmed by 3 bases and J by 6 bases, leaving 7 bases between them. The CDR3 here is CASSSRTNSPLHF. The CDR3 region has the DNA TGCGCCAGCAGCTCACGGACTAATTCACCCCTCCACTTT.

There are many counts of this clone. CDR3 in amino acids: CASSQDGVGRLSYNSPLHF. Written as DNA, the CDR3 is TGCGCCAGCAGCCAAGACGGTGTAGGGCGGCTCTCCTATAATTCACCCCTCCACTTT. This rearrangement joins TRBV4-1 to TRBJ1-6; D gene ambiguous. Germline values: CDR1 MGHRA, CDR2 YSYEKL. The V gene lost 0 bases and the J gene lost 0 bases, with 15 bases spanning the gap. This CDR3 spans 19 amino acids.

This chain links TRBV5-1 with TRBJ2-3; 14 positions match TRBD2. CDR3 length equals 18 residues. Trimming cost V 4 bases and J 2 bases; bases outside gene matches: 9. CDR1 and CDR2 from the germline V gene are SGHRS and YFSETQ. CDR3 protein: CASSGTSGRFPPTDTQYF. Written as DNA, the CDR3 is TGCGCCAGCAGCGGGACTAGCGGGAGATTTCCTCCCACAGATACGCAGTATTTT.